Below are 5 T cell receptor beta chains sequenced from a single sample in a study of cytomegalovirus exposure and HLA in healthy donors. The PCR employed 60 Vbeta primers together with 13 Jbeta primers. Sequenced by immunoSEQ multiplex PCR; TCRdb stores in-frame clones only, minus some. Here the sample spans about 31,000 clones, roughly 60% being singletons. The specimen sequenced was PBMCs. These receptors all stem from a man aged 45-60 years in good health and CMV-seropositive.

The chain joins TRBV5-1 to TRBJ2-6, with D tentatively TRBD2 (5 bases). V dropped 4 bases and J dropped 4 bases, with 6 bases sitting between them. Per the germline V gene, CDR1 is SGHRS and CDR2 is YFSETQ. The CDR3 covers 13 residues. The CDR3 region is CASSPGGANVLTF. CDR3 DNA: TGCGCCAGCAGCCCGGGGGGGGCCAACGTCCTGACTTTC.

This clone was seen a handful of times. The genes are TRBV5-1 and TRBJ2-7; a weak D match, TRBD2 (6 bases). From germline, CDR1 is SGHRS and CDR2 YFSETQ. Trimming took 4 bases from V and 4 from J, leaving 15 bases between them. The CDR3 length is 14 residues. The CDR3 loop is CASSRGGAEYEQYF. The CDR3 DNA reads TGCGCCAGCAGCCGAGGAGGGGCTGAATACGAGCAGTACTTC.

This chain links TRBV9 with TRBJ2-3; tentative D call: TRBD2 (6 bases). Germline V gene lookup returns CDR1 SGDLS and CDR2 YYNGEE. Trimming removed 5 bases at V and 2 bases at J, with 12 bases between. The CDR3 is 14 residues long. CDR3 residues: CASSYGSNTDTQYF. CDR3 nucleotides: TGTGCCAGCAGTTACGGGAGTAACACAGATACGCAGTATTTT.

The chain joins TRBV28 to TRBJ1-2; the D is unclear. The CDR3 totals 12 residues. Germline CDR1 MDHEN, CDR2 SYDVKM. V was pared by 8 bases and J by 5 bases, with 12 bases between. Here the CDR3 DNA reads TGTGCCAGCCGACTCCCTGGGTATGGCTACACCTTC. This encodes CASRLPGYGYTF.

The chain employs TRBV4-1 and TRBJ2-7; 7 bases fit TRBD2. Per the germline V gene, CDR1 is MGHRA and CDR2 is YSYEKL. With 4 bases clipped from V and 4 bases from J, the junction kept 10 bases outside the gene matches. CDR3 length equals 15 residues. The CDR3 region has the DNA TGCGCCAGCAGCCGACTAGTGGGAGGGCTGTACGAGCAGTACTTC. This gives the protein CASSRLVGGLYEQYF.